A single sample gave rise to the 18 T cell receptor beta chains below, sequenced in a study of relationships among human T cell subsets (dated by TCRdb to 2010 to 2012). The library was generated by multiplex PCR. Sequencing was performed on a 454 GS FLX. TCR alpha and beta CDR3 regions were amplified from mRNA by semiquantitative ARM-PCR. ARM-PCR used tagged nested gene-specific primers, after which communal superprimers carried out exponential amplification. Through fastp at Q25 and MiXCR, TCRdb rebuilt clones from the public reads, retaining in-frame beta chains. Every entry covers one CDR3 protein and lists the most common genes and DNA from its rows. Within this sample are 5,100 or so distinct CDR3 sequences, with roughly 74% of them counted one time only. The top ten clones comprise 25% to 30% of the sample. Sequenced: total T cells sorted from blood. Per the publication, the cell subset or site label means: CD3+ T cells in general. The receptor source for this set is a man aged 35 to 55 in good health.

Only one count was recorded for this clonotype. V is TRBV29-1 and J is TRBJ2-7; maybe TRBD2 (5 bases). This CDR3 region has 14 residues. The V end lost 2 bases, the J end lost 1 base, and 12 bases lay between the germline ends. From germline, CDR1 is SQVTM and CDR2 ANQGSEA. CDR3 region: CSVESGAGSYEQYF. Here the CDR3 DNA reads TGCAGCGTTGAATCAGGTGCGGGTTCCTACGAGCAGTACTTC.

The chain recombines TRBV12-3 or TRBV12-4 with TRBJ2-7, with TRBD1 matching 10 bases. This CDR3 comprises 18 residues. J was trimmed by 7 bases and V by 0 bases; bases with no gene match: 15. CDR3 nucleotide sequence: TGTGCCAGCAGTTTAGCCCCGGGACAGGGGAGGGGATCTCGAGAGCAGTACTTC. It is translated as CASSLAPGQGRGSREQYF.

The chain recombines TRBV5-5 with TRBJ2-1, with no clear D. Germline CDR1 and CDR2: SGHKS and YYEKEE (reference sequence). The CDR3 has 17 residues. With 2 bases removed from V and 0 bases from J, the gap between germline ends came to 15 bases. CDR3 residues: CASSFVRASGSYNEQFF. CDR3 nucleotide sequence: TGTGCCAGCAGCTTTGTTCGGGCCTCCGGCTCCTACAATGAGCAGTTCTTC.

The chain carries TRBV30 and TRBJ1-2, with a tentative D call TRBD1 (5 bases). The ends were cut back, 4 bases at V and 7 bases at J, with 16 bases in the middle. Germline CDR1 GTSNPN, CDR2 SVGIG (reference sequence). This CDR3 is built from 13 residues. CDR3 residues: CAWKFGTAGGYTF. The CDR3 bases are TGTGCCTGGAAATTTGGGACCGCCGGTGGCTACACCTTC.

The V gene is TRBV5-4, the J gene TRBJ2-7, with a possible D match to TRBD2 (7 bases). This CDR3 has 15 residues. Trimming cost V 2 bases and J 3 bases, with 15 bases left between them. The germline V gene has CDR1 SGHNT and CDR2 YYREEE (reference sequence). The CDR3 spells CASSFKGGDYYEQYF. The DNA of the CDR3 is TGTGCCAGCAGCTTTAAAGGGGGGGATTACTACGAGCAGTACTTC. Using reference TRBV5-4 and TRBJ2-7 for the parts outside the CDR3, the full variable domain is ETGVTQSPTHLIKTRGQQVTLRCSSQSGHNTVSWYQQALGQGPQFIFQYYREEENGRGNFPPRFSGLQFPNYSSELNVNALELDDSALYLCASSFKGGDYYEQYFGPGTRLTVT.

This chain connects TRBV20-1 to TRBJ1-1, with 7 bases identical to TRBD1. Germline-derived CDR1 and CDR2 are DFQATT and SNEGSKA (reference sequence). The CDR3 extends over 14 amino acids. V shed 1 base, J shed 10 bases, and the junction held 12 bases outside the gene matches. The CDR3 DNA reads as TGCAGTGCTAGAGTCCCTTCACAGGGGTCGGGAGCTTTCTTT. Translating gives CSARVPSQGSGAFF.

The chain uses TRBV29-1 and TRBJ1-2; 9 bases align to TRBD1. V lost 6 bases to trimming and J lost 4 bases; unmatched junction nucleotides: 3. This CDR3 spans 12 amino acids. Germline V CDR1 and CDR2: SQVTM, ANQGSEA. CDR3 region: CSVGTGTYGYTF. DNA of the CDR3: TGCAGCGTCGGGACAGGGACCTATGGCTACACCTTC. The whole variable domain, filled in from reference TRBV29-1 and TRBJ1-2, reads SAVISQKPSRDICQRGTSLTIQCQVDSQVTMMFWYRQQPGQSLTLIATANQGSEATYESGFVIDKFPISRPNLTFSTLTVSNMSPEDSSIYLCSVGTGTYGYTFGSGTRLTVV.

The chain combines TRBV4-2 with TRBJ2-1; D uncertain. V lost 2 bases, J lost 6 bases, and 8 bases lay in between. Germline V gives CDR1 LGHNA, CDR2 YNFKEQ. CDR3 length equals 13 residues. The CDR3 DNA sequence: TGTGCCAGCAGCCAACAAACCACCAATGAGCAGTTCTTC. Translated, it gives CASSQQTTNEQFF.

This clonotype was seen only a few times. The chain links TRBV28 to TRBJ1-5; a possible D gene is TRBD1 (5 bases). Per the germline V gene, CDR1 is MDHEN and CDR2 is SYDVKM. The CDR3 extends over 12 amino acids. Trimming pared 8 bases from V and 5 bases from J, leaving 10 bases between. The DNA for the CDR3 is TGTGCCAGCGAGGGGAGGGATCAGCCCCAGCATTTT. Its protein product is CASEGRDQPQHF.

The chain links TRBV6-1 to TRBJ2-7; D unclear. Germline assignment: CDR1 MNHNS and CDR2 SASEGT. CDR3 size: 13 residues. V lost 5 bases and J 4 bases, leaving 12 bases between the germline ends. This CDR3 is CASSYTGQYEQYF. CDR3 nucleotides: TGTGCCAGCAGTTACACCGGCCAGTACGAGCAGTACTTC.

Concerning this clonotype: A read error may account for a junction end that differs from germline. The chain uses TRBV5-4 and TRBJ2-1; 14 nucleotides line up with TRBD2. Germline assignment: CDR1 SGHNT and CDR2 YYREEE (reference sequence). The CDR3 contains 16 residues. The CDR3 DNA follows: TGCGCCAGCAGCTTTAGGACTAGCGGGGGGAAGGATGAGCAGTTCTTC. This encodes CASSFRTSGGKDEQFF.

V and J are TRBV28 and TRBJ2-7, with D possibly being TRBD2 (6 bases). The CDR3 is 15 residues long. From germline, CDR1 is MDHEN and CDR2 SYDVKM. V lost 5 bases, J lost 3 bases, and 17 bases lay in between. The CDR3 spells CASSPSGTGLYEQYF. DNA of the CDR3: TGTGCCAGCAGTCCCTCCGGGACGGGACTCTACGAGCAGTACTTC.

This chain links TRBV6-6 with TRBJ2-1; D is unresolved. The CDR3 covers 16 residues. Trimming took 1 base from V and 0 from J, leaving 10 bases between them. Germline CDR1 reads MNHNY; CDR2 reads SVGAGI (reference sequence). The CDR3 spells CASSYLGPSSYNEQFF. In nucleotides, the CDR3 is TGTGCCAGCAGTTACTTGGGTCCAAGCTCCTACAATGAGCAGTTCTTC.

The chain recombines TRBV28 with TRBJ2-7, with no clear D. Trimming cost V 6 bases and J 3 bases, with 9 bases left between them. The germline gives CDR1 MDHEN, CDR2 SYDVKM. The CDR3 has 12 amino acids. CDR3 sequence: CASSGGYYEQYF. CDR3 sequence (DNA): TGTGCCAGCAGCGGCGGATACTACGAGCAGTACTTC.

The CDR3 protein is CASSSWLHEQYF. CDR3 coding DNA: TGTGCCAGCAGCTCATGGTTACACGAGCAGTACTTC. The chain recombines TRBV14 with TRBJ2-7; D gene ambiguous. This CDR3 is 12 amino acids long. V lost 5 bases and J lost 5, with 10 bases in between. Germline CDR1 is SGHDN and CDR2 is FVKESK.

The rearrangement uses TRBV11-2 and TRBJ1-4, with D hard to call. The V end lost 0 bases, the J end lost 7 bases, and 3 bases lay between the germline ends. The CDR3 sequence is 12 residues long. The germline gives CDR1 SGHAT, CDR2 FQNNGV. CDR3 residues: CASSLEGEKLFF. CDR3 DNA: TGTGCCAGCAGCTTAGAAGGTGAAAAACTGTTTTTT.

CDR3 bases: TGTGCCAGCAGCTCGGGACAGGGGTCAGATACGCAGTATTTT. This gives the protein CASSSGQGSDTQYF. The chain has TRBV5-4 and TRBJ2-3, with 10 bases that match TRBD1. The CDR3 sequence is 14 residues long. After removal of 3 bases from V and 4 bases from J, the junction contained 2 bases not matched to a gene. Looked up from germline, CDR1 is SGHNT and CDR2 is YYREEE (reference sequence).

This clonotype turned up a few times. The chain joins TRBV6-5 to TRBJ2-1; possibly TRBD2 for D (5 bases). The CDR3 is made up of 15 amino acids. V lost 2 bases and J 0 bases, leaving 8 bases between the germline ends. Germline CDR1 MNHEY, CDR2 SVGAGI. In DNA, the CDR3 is TGTGCCAGCAGTTACGAGCGGATCTCCTACAATGAGCAGTTCTTC. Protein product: CASSYERISYNEQFF.